A single sample is the source of the 3 T cell receptor beta chains below, sequenced in a study of T-cell memory formation after mild COVID-19. TCRdb analysed the 5' RACE reads with MiXCR anew, one entry per CDR3 protein. The sample comprises about 350,000 distinct CDR3 sequences, about 13% of which are singletons, and over 20% rests with the top ten. The sample was PBMCs or a T cell subset sorted from them (not recorded which). The receptor source for this set is a man aged 18 to 29 who had mild COVID-19 (a few samples of this study predate the infection). Cell type and time point are not known.

The rearrangement uses TRBV23-1 and TRBJ2-6, with D perhaps being TRBD1 or TRBD2 (6 bases each). TRBV23-1 is identified as an open reading frame with a role that is uncertain. Trimming stripped 6 bases from V and 3 bases from J, with 12 bases between. There are 15 residues in the CDR3. This CDR3 reads CASRRGVNGANVLTF. The CDR3 DNA reads TGCGCCAGCAGAAGGGGGGTAAATGGGGCCAACGTCCTGACTTTC.

This rearrangement joins TRBV6-6 to TRBJ2-7; TRBD1 matches at 8 bases. This CDR3 region has 14 residues. Germline V gene data show CDR1 as MNHNY and CDR2 as SVGAGI (reference sequence). Trimming at V came to 5 bases and at J to 5 bases, leaving 8 bases not matched to a gene. As DNA, the CDR3 is TGTGCCAGCAGTATTAGACAGGGGTTCGACGAGCAGTACTTC. This sequence encodes CASSIRQGFDEQYF.

This clonotype was observed at least ten times. The V gene is TRBV20-1, the J gene TRBJ1-1, with D unresolved. Germline V gives CDR1 DFQATT, CDR2 SNEGSKA (reference sequence). The V end was cut by 5 bases, the J end by 9 bases, with 22 bases between. CDR3 length: 14 residues. The CDR3 bases are TGCAGTGCTGAAGCTAAGAACCGCCCATCTCAAGCTTTCTTT. Residues: CSAEAKNRPSQAFF.